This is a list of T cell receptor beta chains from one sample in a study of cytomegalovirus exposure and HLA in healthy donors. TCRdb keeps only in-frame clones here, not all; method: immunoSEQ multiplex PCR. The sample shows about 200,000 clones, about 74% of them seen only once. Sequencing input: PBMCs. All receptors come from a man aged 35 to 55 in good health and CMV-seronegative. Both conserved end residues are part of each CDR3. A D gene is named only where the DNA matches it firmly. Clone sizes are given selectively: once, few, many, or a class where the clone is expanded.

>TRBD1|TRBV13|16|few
CASSSRQGVGTGELFF
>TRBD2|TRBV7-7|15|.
CASSLDGGRWETQYF
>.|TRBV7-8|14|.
CASSPKNRDYGYTF
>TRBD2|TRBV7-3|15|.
CASSLTGGEWETQYF
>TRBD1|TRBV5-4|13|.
CASSSDRGDGYTF
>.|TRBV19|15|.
CASSIDGSSYNEQFF
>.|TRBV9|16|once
CASSVGPSSYNSPLHF
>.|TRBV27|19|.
CASSFSSLLGGPSYNEQFF
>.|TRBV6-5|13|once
CASSYKGNGELFF
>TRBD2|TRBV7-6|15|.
CASSLGGGVILEQYF
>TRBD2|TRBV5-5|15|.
CASSVGLARSETQYF
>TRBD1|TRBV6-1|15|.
CASRNPGTGFGEQYF
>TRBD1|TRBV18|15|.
CASSGARRGHTEAFF
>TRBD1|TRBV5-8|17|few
CASSLVPQGAWGETQYF
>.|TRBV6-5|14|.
CASSRGGTNEKLFF
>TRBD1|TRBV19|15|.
CASSTQGASGNTIYF
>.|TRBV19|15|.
CATSLRDTHNSPLHF
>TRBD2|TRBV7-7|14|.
CASSLASSGGTQYF
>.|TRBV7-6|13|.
CASSLPGNYGYTF
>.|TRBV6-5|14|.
CASSSLNSNQPQHF
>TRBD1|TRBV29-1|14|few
CSADTSGQGNEQYF